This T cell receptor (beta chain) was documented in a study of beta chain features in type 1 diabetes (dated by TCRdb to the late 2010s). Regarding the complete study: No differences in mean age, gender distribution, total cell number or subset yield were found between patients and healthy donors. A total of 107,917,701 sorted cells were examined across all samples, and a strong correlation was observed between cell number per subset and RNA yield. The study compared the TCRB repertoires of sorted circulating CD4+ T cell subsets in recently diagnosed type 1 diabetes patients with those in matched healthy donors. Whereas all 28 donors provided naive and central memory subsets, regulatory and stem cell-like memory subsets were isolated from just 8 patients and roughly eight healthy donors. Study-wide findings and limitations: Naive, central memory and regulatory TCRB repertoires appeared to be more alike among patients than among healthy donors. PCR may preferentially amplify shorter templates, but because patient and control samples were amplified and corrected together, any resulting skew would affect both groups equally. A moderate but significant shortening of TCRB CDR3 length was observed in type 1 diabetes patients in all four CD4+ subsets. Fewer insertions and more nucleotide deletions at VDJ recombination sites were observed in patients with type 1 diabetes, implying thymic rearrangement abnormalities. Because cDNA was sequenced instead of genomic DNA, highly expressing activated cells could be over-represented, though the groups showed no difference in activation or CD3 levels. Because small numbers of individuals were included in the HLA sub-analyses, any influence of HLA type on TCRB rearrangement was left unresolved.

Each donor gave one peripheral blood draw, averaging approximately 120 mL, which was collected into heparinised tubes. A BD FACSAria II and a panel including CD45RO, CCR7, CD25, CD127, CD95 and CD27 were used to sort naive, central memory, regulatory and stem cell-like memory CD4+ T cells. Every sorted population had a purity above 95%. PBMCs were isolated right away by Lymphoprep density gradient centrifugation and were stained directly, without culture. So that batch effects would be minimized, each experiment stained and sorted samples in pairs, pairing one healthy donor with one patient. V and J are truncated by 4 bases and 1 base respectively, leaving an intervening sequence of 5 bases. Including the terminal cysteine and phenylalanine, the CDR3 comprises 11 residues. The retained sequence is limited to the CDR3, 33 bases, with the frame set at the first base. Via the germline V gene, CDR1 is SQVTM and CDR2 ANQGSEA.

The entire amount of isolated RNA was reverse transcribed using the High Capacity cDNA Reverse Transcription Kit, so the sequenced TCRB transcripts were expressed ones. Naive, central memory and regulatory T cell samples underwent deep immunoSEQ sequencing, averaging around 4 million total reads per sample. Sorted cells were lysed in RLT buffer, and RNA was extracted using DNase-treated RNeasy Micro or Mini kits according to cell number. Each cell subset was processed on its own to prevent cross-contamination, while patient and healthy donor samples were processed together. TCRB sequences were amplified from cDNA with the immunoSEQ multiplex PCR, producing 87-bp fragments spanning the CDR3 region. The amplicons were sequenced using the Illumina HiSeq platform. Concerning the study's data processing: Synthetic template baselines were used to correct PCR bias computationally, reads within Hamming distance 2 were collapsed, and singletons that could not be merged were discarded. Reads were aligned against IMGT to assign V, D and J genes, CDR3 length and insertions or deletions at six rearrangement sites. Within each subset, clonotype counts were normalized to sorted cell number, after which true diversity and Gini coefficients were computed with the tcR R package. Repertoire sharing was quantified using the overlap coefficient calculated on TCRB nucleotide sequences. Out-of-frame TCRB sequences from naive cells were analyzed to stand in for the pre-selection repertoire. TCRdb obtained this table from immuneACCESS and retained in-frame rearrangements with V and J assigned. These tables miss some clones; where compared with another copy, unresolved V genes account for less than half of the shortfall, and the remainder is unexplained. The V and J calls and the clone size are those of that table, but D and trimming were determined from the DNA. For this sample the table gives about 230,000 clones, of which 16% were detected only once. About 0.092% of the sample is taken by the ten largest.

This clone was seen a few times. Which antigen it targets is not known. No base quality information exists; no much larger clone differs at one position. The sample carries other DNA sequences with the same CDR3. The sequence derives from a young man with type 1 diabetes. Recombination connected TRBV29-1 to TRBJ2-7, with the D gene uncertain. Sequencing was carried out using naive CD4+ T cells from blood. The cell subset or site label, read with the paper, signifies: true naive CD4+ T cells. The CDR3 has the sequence CSVVGSYEQYF. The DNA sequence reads TGCAGCGTTGTTGGGTCCTACGAGCAGTACTTC.